The 27 T cell receptor beta chains presented below share a single source sample, sequenced in a study of cytomegalovirus exposure and HLA in healthy donors (TCRdb year 2017). Receptors were amplified or captured by the immunoSEQ multiplex PCR assay. For the multiplex PCR, a mixture combining 60 forward primers for TCR Vbeta segments and 13 reverse primers for TCR Jbeta segments was used. The immuneACCESS repertoire file appears here via TCRdb, limited to in-frame rearrangements. These files lack a portion of the clones; in checked studies, under half of the deficit traces to unresolved V genes, and the cause of the others is not known. Within this sample are around 150,000 clones, with about 79% of them counted one time only. Around 0.97% of the sample is in the top ten clones. Sequencing was carried out using PBMCs. The receptor source for this set is a woman aged 45-59 years in good health and CMV-seropositive.

The chain couples TRBV2 to TRBJ2-5, with 13 bases fitting TRBD2. J was trimmed by 8 bases and V by 4 bases; bases with no gene match: 7. Germline CDR1 is SNHLY and CDR2 is FYNNEI. The CDR3 sequence is 15 residues long. The CDR3 DNA reads TGTGCCAGCAGTGGGACTAGCGGGGGCTCTGGTACCCAGTACTTC. It encodes CASSGTSGGSGTQYF.

J is TRBJ2-3 and V is TRBV11-2; 7 bases match TRBD2. V gave up 1 base and J gave up 4 bases; unmatched junction bases: 5. Germline V lookup: CDR1 SGHAT, CDR2 FQNNGV. The CDR3 is made up of 15 amino acids. Written as DNA, the CDR3 is TGTGCCAGCAGCTTAGTTGGACTAGATTCAGATACGCAGTATTTT. Translating it yields CASSLVGLDSDTQYF. The entire variable domain, with the rest obtained from reference TRBV11-2 and TRBJ2-3, is as follows: EAGVAQSPRYKIIEKRQSVAFWCNPISGHATLYWYQQILGQGPKLLIQFQNNGVVDDSQLPKDRFSAERLKGVDSTLKIQPAKLEDSAVYLCASSLVGLDSDTQYFGPGTRLTVL.

This chain joins TRBV6-1 and TRBJ2-1, with 7 bases matching TRBD2. V lost 6 bases, J lost 5 bases, and 10 bases stayed unmatched. Looked up from germline, CDR1 is MNHNS and CDR2 is SASEGT. This CDR3 is built from 15 residues. CDR3 amino acids: CASRPTPLADNEQFF. Written as DNA, the CDR3 is TGTGCCAGCAGACCGACACCGCTAGCGGACAATGAGCAGTTCTTC.

V usage is TRBV10-1 and J usage is TRBJ2-3; 11 nucleotides align to TRBD2. Germline V gives CDR1 WNHNN, CDR2 SYGVQD (reference sequence). V lost 6 bases to trimming and J lost 1 base; unmatched junction nucleotides: 6. CDR3 size: 16 residues. CDR3 coding DNA: TGCGCCAGCAGCGGCAGGACTAGCGGGCGCACAGATACGCAGTATTTT. Translated, it gives CASSGRTSGRTDTQYF.

The gene calls are TRBV6-6 and TRBJ1-1; 7 nucleotides match TRBD1. Germline V lookup: CDR1 MNHNY, CDR2 SVGAGI (reference sequence). Germline trimming cut 11 bases from V and 5 bases from J; bases unmatched to any gene: 11. The CDR3 is 13 amino acids. CDR3 in DNA: TGTGCCGCTCAACTTACAGGGGTTACTGAAGCTTTCTTT. This codes for CAAQLTGVTEAFF.

The chain carries TRBV25-1 and TRBJ1-1; the D gene is possibly TRBD1 (6 bases). The CDR3 covers 15 residues. CDR1 MGHDK and CDR2 SYGVNS come from the germline V gene. The V and J ends lost 1 base and 0 bases respectively, with 9 bases between them. The CDR3 DNA sequence: TGTGCCAGCAGTGAATTGGGGGCCATGAACACTGAAGCTTTCTTT. This translates into CASSELGAMNTEAFF.

V gene TRBV2 combines with J gene TRBJ1-5; no definite D call. The length of the CDR3 is 11 residues. Germline loops: CDR1 SNHLY, CDR2 FYNNEI. Trimming pared 2 bases from V and 8 bases from J, leaving 4 bases between. The CDR3 sequence is CASSESKPQHF. Here the CDR3 DNA reads TGTGCCAGCAGTGAATCTAAGCCCCAGCATTTT.

This clone was detected only once. V usage is TRBV2 and J usage is TRBJ1-5; maybe TRBD1 (6 bases). The CDR3 length is 15 residues. Trimming pared 4 bases from V and 2 bases from J, leaving 12 bases between. Germline V gene lookup returns CDR1 SNHLY and CDR2 FYNNEI. The CDR3: CASSVSRQGNQPQHF. CDR3 DNA sequence: TGTGCCAGCAGTGTCAGTAGACAGGGCAATCAGCCCCAGCATTTT.

This clone has just one count. CDR3 protein: CASRPHGGASDTQYF. In DNA form, the CDR3 reads TGTGCCAGCAGACCCCACGGGGGGGCTTCAGATACGCAGTATTTT. The chain couples TRBV6-1 to TRBJ2-3; 8 bases align to TRBD2. CDR3 size: 15 residues. V was clipped by 6 bases and J by 4 bases; unmatched bases: 9. Germline lookup yields CDR1 MNHNS and CDR2 SASEGT.

This chain uses TRBV7-2 with TRBJ2-5; D may be TRBD2 (7 bases). Trimming pared 3 bases from V and 5 bases from J, leaving 25 bases between. Looked up from germline, CDR1 is SGHTA and CDR2 is FQGNSA. This CDR3 contains 18 residues. The CDR3 spells CASSLLPVVGGGLETQYF. The CDR3 region has the DNA TGTGCCAGCAGCTTGCTCCCTGTGGTTGGGGGGGGCCTTGAGACCCAGTACTTC.

The chain uses TRBV20-1 and TRBJ1-5; D is perhaps TRBD1 (6 bases). This CDR3 region has 10 residues. Per the germline V gene, CDR1 is DFQATT and CDR2 is SNEGSKA (reference sequence). V lost 4 bases to trimming and J lost 14 bases, with 12 bases between them. The CDR3 nucleotides are TGCAGTGCTAAAACAGGGAGGGAGCATTTT. It translates to CSAKTGREHF.

The chain employs TRBV19 and TRBJ1-1; TRBD1 matches 10 bases. The CDR3 is 13 residues long. Germline-derived CDR1 and CDR2 are LNHDA and SQIVND (reference sequence). V trimming: 9 bases; J trimming: 9 bases; junction bases outside the gene matches: 10. As DNA, the CDR3 is TGTGCCAGCGCAACCGGGACAGGGGATAAAGCTTTCTTT. This gives the protein CASATGTGDKAFF. Drawing the rest from reference TRBV19 and TRBJ1-1, the complete variable domain is DGGITQSPKYLFRKEGQNVTLSCEQNLNHDAMYWYRQDPGQGLRLIYYSQIVNDFQKGDIAEGYSVSREKKESFPLTVTSAQKNPTAFYLCASATGTGDKAFFGQGTRLTVV.

V and J are TRBV12-5 and TRBJ2-3; TRBD2 agrees at 10 bases. Germline values: CDR1 LGHNT, CDR2 FRNRAP. V was clipped by 1 base and J by 2 bases; unmatched bases: 6. This CDR3 region has 17 residues. This CDR3 is CASGLGLAGATTDTQYF. Written as DNA, the CDR3 is TGTGCTAGTGGTTTGGGCCTAGCGGGAGCTACCACAGATACGCAGTATTTT.

The chain joins TRBV7-8 to TRBJ2-7, with D perhaps matching TRBD2 (6 bases). The V gene lost 5 bases and the J gene lost 4 bases, with 21 bases spanning the gap. The CDR3 is 16 residues long. CDR1 is SGHVS and CDR2 is FQNEAQ in the germline V gene. Written as DNA, the CDR3 is TGTGCCAGCAGCGAGAGGGTCGGGAGTGGATCATACGAGCAGTACTTC. Protein product: CASSERVGSGSYEQYF.

This chain connects TRBV6-1 to TRBJ2-7, with a weak D call TRBD1 (5 bases). CDR3 length: 12 amino acids. V was cut by 8 bases and J by 0 bases, with 8 bases left in between. CDR1 and CDR2 from the germline V gene are MNHNS and SASEGT. The CDR3 DNA follows: TGTGCCAGCGTGGACAACTCCTACGAGCAGTACTTC. Residues: CASVDNSYEQYF.

The chain is built from TRBV28 and TRBJ1-2, with 9 bases lining up with TRBD1. J lost 7 bases, V lost 7 bases, and 16 bases had no gene match. Per the germline V gene, CDR1 is MDHEN and CDR2 is SYDVKM. The CDR3 runs 16 residues. CDR3 coding DNA: TGTGCCAGCACTCCCAGAACCGGGACAGGGATTAGTGGCTACACCTTC. It encodes CASTPRTGTGISGYTF.

The chain joins TRBV30 to TRBJ1-6, with no clear D. V lost 1 base, J lost 4 bases, and 8 bases lay in between. The CDR3 loop spans 14 amino acids. CDR1 is GTSNPN and CDR2 is SVGIG in the germline V gene (reference sequence). The CDR3: CAWSGQLYNSPLHF. The CDR3 DNA follows: TGTGCCTGGAGTGGTCAGTTATATAATTCACCCCTCCACTTT.

The chain carries TRBV7-2 and TRBJ1-5; D possibly corresponds to TRBD1 (5 bases). The V and J ends lost 3 bases and 3 bases respectively, with 12 bases between them. There are 15 residues in the CDR3. Germline values: CDR1 SGHTA, CDR2 FQGNSA. The CDR3 reads CASSLGGEDNQPQHF. CDR3 DNA: TGTGCCAGCAGCTTGGGAGGGGAGGACAATCAGCCCCAGCATTTT.

This chain links TRBV5-1 with TRBJ2-7, with 9 bases lining up with TRBD2. Germline V lookup: CDR1 SGHRS, CDR2 YFSETQ. The length of the CDR3 is 20 residues. The trim removed 0 bases at V and 3 bases at J, leaving 19 bases unmatched. This CDR3 reads CASSLDFVWLAGKSSYEQYF. The CDR3 nucleotides read TGCGCCAGCAGCTTGGACTTTGTGTGGCTAGCGGGGAAGTCGAGCTACGAGCAGTACTTC.

This clone was observed once. The chain links TRBV6-1 to TRBJ2-7; 7 bases are shared with TRBD2. This CDR3 has 12 residues. Germline V gives CDR1 MNHNS, CDR2 SASEGT. The V and J ends lost 6 bases and 4 bases, in that order; junction bases with no gene match: 3. CDR3 bases: TGTGCCAGCAGGAGCGGGGTTTACGAGCAGTACTTC. Translated: CASRSGVYEQYF.

This clone has just a few counts. The rearrangement uses TRBV10-1 and TRBJ2-6; TRBD1 matches 9 bases. This CDR3 spans 16 amino acids. Unmatched junction bases numbered 4, after V lost 5 bases and J lost 2 bases. CDR1 is WNHNN, CDR2 SYGVQD, per germline (reference sequence). CDR3 amino acids: CASSQTGGPGANVLTF. CDR3 in DNA: TGCGCCAGCAGTCAGACAGGGGGTCCTGGGGCCAACGTCCTGACTTTC.

The gene calls are TRBV2 and TRBJ1-4; 10 bases agree with TRBD1. V trimming: 5 bases; J trimming: 3 bases; junction bases outside the gene matches: 3. Germline-derived CDR1 and CDR2 are SNHLY and FYNNEI. The CDR3 spans 15 residues. In DNA, the CDR3 is TGTGCCAGCAGTAGACAGGGGGCAGCTAATGAAAAACTGTTTTTT. Translation: CASSRQGAANEKLFF.

The DNA of the CDR3 is TGTGCCAGCTCACCCCAACAGGGCGCCTATGGCTACACCTTC. This encodes CASSPQQGAYGYTF. The J gene is TRBJ1-2, the V gene TRBV18; TRBD1 might be the D (6 bases). This CDR3 is built from 14 residues. Germline CDR1 KGHSH, CDR2 LQKENI. The ends were cut back, 3 bases at V and 4 bases at J, with 12 bases in the middle.

V usage is TRBV7-2 and J usage is TRBJ2-7; possibly TRBD2 for D (5 bases). Germline-derived CDR1 and CDR2 are SGHTA and FQGNSA. V lost 2 bases and J 2 bases, leaving 13 bases between the germline ends. The CDR3 is 15 residues long. CDR3 in DNA: TGTGCCAGCAGCTTAAGTCAAGGACTTACCTACGAGCAGTACTTC. This sequence encodes CASSLSQGLTYEQYF.

Written as DNA, the CDR3 is TGTGCCAGCAGCTCCGACAGGGGGTATTCACCCCTCCACTTT. Its translation: CASSSDRGYSPLHF. The rearrangement uses TRBV7-8 and TRBJ1-6; 9 nucleotides align to TRBD1. Germline lookup yields CDR1 SGHVS and CDR2 FQNEAQ. J was trimmed by 8 bases and V by 4 bases; bases with no gene match: 3. There are 14 residues in the CDR3.

The rearrangement links TRBV6-6 to TRBJ1-5; 7 nucleotides agree with TRBD1. CDR1 and CDR2 (germline): MNHNY, SVGAGI (reference sequence). Trimming cost V 2 bases and J 4 bases; bases outside gene matches: 2. The CDR3 has 14 residues. The CDR3 loop reads CASSYQQGNQPQHF. The CDR3 DNA reads as TGTGCCAGCAGTTACCAACAGGGGAATCAGCCCCAGCATTTT.

The gene calls are TRBV19 and TRBJ2-1; weak D call: TRBD2 (6 bases). The CDR3 extends over 15 amino acids. The V gene's germline CDR1 is LNHDA and CDR2 SQIVND (reference sequence). V lost 3 bases, J lost 5 bases, and 14 bases lay in between. The CDR3 DNA reads TGTGCCAGTAGTATGGGGGGTAGATCAGACAATGAGCAGTTCTTC. Its protein is CASSMGGRSDNEQFF.